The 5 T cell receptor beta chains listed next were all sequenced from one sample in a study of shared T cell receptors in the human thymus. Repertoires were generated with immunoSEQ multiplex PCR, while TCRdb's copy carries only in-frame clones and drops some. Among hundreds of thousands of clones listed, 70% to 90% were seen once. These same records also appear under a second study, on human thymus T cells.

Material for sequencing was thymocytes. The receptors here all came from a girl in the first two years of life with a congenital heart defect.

CDR3 sequence reads: CASSEQGNTGELFF. The DNA of the CDR3 is TGTGCCAGCAGCGAACAGGGAAACACCGGGGAGCTGTTTTTT. The chain joins TRBV9 to TRBJ2-2, with D perhaps matching TRBD1 (6 bases). The CDR3 runs 14 residues. The germline CDR1 and CDR2 sequences are SGDLS and YYNGEE. Trimming shortened V by 3 bases and J by 2 bases, and 8 bases separated the two germline ends.

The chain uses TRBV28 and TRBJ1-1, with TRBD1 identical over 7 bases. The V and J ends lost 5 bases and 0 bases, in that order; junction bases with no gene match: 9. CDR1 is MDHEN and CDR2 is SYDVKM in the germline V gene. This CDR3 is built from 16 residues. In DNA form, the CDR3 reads TGTGCCAGCAGTGATACAGGGGCCTCTATGAACACTGAAGCTTTCTTT. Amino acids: CASSDTGASMNTEAFF. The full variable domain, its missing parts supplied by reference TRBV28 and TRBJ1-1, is DVKVTQSSRYLVKRTGEKVFLECVQDMDHENMFWYRQDPGLGLRLIYFSYDVKMKEKGDIPEGYSVSREKKERFSLILESASTNQTSMYLCASSDTGASMNTEAFFGQGTRLTVV.

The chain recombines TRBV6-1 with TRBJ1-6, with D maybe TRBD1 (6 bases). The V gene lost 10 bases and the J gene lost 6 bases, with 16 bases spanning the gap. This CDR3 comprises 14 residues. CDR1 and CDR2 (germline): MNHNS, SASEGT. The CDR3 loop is CATRNTRGNSPLHF. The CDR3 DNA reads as TGTGCCACCAGAAATACCAGGGGTAATTCACCCCTCCACTTT.

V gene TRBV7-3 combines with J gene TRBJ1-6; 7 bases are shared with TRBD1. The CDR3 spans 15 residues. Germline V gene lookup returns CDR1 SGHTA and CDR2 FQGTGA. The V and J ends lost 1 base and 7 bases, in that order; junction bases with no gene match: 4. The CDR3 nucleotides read TGTGCCAGCAGCTTAAAAGGGGGCCAGAATTCACCCCTCCACTTT. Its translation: CASSLKGGQNSPLHF.

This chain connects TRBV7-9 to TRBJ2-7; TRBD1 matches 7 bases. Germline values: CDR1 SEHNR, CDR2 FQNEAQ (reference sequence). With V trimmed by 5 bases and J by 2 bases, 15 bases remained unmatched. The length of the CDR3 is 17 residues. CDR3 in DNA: TGTGCCAGCAGCCCACGGCATTCCGGGACAGACCCCTACGAGCAGTACTTC. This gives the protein CASSPRHSGTDPYEQYF.